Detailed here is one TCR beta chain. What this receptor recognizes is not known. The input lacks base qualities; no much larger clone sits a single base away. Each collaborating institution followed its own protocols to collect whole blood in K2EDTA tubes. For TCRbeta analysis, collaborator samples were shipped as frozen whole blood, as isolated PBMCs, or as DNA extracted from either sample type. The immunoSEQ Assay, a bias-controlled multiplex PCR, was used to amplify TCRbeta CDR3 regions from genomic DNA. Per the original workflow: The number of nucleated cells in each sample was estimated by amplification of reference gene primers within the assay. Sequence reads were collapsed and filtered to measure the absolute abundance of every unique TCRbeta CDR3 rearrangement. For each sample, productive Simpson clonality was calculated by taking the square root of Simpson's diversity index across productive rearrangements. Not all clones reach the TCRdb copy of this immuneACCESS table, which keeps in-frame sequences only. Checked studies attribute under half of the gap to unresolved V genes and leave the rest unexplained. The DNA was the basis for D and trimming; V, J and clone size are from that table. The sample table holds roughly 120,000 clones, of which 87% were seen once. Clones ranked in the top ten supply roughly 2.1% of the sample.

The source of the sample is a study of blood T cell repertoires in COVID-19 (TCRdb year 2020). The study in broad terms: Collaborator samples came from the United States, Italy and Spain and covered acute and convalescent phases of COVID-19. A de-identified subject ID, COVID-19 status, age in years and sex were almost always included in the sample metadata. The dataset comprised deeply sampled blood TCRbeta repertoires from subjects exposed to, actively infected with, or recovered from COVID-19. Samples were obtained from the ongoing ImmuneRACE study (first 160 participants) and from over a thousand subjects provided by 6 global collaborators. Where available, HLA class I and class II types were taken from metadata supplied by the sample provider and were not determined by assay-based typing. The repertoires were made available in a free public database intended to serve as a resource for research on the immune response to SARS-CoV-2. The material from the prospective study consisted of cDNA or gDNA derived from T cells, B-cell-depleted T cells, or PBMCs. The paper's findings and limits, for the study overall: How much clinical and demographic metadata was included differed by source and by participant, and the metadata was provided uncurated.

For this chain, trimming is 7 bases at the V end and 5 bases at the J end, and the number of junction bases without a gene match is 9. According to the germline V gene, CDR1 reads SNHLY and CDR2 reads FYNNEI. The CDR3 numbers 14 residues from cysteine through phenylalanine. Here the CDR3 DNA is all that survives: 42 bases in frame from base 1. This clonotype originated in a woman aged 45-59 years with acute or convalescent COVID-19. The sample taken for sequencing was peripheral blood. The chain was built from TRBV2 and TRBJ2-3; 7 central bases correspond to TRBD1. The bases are TGTGCCAGCAACCGACAGGGACGGGAAGATACGCAGTATTTT. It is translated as CASNRQGREDTQYF. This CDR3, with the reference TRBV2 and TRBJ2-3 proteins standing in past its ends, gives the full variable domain EPEVTQTPSHQVTQMGQEVILRCVPISNHLYFYWYRQILGQKVEFLVSFYNNEISEKSEIFDDQFSVERPDGSNFTLKIRSTKLEDSAMYFCASNRQGREDTQYFGPGTRLTVL.